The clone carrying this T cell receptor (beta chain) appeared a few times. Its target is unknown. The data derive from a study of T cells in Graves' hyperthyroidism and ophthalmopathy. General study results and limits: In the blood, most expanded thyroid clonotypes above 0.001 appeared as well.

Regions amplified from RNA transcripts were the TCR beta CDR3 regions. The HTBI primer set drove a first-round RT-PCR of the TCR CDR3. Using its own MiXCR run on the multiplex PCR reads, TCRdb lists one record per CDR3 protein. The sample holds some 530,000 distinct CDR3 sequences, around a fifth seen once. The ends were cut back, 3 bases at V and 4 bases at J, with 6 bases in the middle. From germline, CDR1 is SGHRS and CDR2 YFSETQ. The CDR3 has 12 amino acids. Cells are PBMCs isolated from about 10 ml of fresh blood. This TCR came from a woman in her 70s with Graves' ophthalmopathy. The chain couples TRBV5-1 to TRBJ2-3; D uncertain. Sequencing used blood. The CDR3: CASSSTSDTQYF. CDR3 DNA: TGCGCCAGCAGCTCGACATCAGATACGCAGTATTTT.